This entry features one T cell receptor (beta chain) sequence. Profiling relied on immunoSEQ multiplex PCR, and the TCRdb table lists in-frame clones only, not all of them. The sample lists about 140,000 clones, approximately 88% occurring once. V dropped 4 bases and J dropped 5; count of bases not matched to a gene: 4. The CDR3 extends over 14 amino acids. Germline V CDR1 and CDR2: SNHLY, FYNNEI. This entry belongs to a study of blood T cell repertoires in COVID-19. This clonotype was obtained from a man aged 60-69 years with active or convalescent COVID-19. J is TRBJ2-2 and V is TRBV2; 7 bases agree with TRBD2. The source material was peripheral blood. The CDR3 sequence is CASSVGGSTGELFF. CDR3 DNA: TGTGCCAGCAGTGTCGGGGGGTCAACCGGGGAGCTGTTTTTT.